Sequencing of this T cell receptor beta chain was carried out in a study of T cells in Graves' hyperthyroidism and ophthalmopathy. The length of the CDR3 is 14 residues. The V gene's germline CDR1 is MNHEY and CDR2 SVGAGI. V was trimmed by 5 bases and J by 0 bases, leaving 8 bases between them. Study results and limitations: In validation, the model predicted ophthalmopathy. These predictions came a median roughly six months before onset. Ophthalmopathy was told apart from stable hyperthyroidism by a 13 V-J model. Most expanded thyroid clonotypes above 0.001 also appeared in blood.

Only a few counts were recorded for this clonotype. What it binds is not known. Diagnoses used clinical symptoms, serum thyroxine and TRAb, thyroid ultrasound and orbital computed tomography. TCR beta CDR3 regions were amplified from RNA. RT-PCR in the first round (using the HTBI primer set) targeted the TCR CDR3. MiXCR, applied by TCRdb to the multiplex PCR reads, yields one record per CDR3 protein. Among around 660,000 distinct CDR3 sequences listed, about 45% were seen once. The sequence came from an adult man with Graves' disease, either hyperthyroidism or ophthalmopathy (not recorded which). The specimen was peripheral blood or thyroid tissue (not recorded which). This sequence joins TRBV6-5 and TRBJ1-5, with D unclear. The CDR3, as DNA: TGTGCCAGCAGTCGAGGGTATAGCAATCAGCCCCAGCATTTT. Translating it yields CASSRGYSNQPQHF.